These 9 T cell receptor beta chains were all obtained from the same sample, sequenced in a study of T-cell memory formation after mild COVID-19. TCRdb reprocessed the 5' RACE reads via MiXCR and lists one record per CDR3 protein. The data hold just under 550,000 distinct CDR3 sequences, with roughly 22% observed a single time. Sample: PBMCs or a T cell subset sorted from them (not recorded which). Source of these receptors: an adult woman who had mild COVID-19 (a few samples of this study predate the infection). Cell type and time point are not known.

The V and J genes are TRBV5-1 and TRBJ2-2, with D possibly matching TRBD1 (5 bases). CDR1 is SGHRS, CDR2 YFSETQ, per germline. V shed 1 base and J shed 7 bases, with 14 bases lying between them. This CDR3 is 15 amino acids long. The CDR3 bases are TGCGCCAGCAGCTTGCTCGTAGCAGGGAACGGGGAGCTGTTTTTT. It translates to CASSLLVAGNGELFF.

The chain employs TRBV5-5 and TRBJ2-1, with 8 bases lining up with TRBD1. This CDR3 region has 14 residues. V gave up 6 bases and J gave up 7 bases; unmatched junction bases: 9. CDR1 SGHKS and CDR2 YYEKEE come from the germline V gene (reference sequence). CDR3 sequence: CASTRGRGQNEQFF. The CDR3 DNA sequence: TGTGCCAGCACCCGGGGCAGGGGGCAGAATGAGCAGTTCTTC.

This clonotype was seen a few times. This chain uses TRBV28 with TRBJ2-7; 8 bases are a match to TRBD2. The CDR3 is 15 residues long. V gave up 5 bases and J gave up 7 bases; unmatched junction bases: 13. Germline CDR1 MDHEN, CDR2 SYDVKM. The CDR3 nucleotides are TGTGCCAGCAGTCACAGAAGCGGGAGTCTGGGTGAGCAGTACTTC. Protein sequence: CASSHRSGSLGEQYF.

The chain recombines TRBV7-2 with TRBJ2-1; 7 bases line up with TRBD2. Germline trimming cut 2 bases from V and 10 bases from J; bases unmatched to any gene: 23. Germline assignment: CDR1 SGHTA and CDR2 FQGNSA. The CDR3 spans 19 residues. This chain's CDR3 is CASSLWEGTRGSGFGEQFF. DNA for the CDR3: TGTGCCAGCAGCTTATGGGAGGGCACTCGGGGGAGCGGCTTCGGGGAGCAGTTCTTC.

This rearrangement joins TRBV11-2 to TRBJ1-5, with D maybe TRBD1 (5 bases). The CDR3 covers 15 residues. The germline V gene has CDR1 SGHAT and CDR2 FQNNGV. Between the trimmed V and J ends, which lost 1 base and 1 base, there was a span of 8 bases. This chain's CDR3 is CASSLVGASNQPQHF. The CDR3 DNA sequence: TGTGCCAGCAGCTTAGTCGGGGCGAGCAATCAGCCCCAGCATTTT.

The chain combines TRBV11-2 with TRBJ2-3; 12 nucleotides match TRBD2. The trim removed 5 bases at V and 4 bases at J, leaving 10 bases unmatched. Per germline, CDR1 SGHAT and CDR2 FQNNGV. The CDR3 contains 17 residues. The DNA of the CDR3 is TGTGCCAGCAGCCCGACACTAGCGGGGGGAGGCTCAGATACGCAGTATTTT. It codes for CASSPTLAGGGSDTQYF.

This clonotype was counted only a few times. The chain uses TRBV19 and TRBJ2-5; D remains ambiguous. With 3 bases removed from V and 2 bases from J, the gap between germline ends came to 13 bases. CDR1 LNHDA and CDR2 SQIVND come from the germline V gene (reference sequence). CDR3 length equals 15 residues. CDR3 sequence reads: CASSIVFTRQETQYF. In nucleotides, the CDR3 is TGTGCCAGTAGTATCGTATTTACCCGGCAAGAGACCCAGTACTTC.

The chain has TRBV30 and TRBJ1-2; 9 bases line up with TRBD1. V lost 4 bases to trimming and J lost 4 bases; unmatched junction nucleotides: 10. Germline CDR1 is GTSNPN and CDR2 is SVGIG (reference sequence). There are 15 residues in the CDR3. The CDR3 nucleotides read TGTGCCTGGATAGGGGGACAGGGTTGGTCCTATGGCTACACCTTC. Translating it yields CAWIGGQGWSYGYTF. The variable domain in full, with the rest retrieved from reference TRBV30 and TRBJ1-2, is SQTIHQWPATLVQPVGSPLSLECTVEGTSNPNLYWYRQAAGRGLQLLFYSVGIGQISSEVPQNLSASRPQDRQFILSSKKLLLSDSGFYLCAWIGGQGWSYGYTFGSGTRLTVV.

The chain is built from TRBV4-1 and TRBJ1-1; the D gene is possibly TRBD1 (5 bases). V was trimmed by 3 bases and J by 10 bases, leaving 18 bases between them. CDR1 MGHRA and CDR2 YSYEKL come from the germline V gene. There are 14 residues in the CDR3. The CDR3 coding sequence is TGCGCCAGCAGCCAGGGGGGTGACCTAAGCGTAGCTTTCTTT. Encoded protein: CASSQGGDLSVAFF.